This entry features one T cell receptor (beta chain) sequence. Its antigen target is currently unknown. The CDR3 end falls 3 residues outside the read, so it is completed with the germline J gene. CDR1 and CDR2, per the germline V gene (reference sequence), are SSHAT and FNYEAQ. There are 14 amino acids in the CDR3, from cysteine to phenylalanine inclusive. Part of the CDR3 DNA is given, 33 bases translated from base 1. V is trimmed back by 5 bases and J by 4 bases, and the junction contains 3 bases that no gene match accounts for. Both CVID patients and healthy controls were predominantly of Caucasian heritage. From each donor, 5 to 8 ml of heparinized peripheral whole blood was collected. Genomic DNA from adults with common variable immune deficiency (CVID) and from healthy adult controls was used for sequencing of TCRbeta CDR3 repertoires. The control group was made up of 22 healthy adult volunteers (about ten male and 12 female) whose ages ranged from about 20 to 66 years, with a mean age of approximately 35. To isolate peripheral blood mononuclear cells, diluted blood was subjected to density centrifugation over Hypaque 1077 or Ficoll-Paque. Genomic DNA was extracted from unsorted mononuclear cells by Qiagen column purification or by a centrifugation-based method.

This sample is drawn from a study of T cell clonality in common variable immunodeficiency (dated by TCRdb to 2015 to 2017). The research as a whole found: Increased TCRbeta clonality was found in CVID subjects compared with healthy controls (t-test p = 0.018), with the increase being most characteristic of about a third of subjects. Correlations between repertoire features and clinical complications were limited by patient heterogeneity within the CVID cohort. Even though DNA input was equal, the average per sample came to roughly 80,000 unique sequences for controls compared with around 32,000 for CVID samples. According to the authors, finding the cause of the higher clonality in CVID would require sequencing the repertoires of T cell subpopulations. Fewer deletions and N-nucleotide insertions were reportedly observed in CVID TCRbeta sequences, and highly modified clones with 13 or more V deletions were reportedly absent from CVID TCRbeta sequences. Healthy controls shared more TCRbeta clones with each other than CVID subjects shared among themselves (p < 0.0001).

CVID samples and control samples contributed equivalent amounts of genomic DNA as sequencing input. For every sample, a 60 bp segment covering the rearranged TCRbeta CDR3 region was amplified and then sequenced. The immunoSEQ assay, a bias-corrected multiplex PCR combined with high-throughput sequencing, was used for TCRbeta amplification. Turning to the authors' computational methods: Every unique nucleotide sequence was considered a clone and was annotated with V, D and J genes, copy number and frequency. Sequences were labeled productive if in frame, and non-productive if out of frame or containing stop codons. As previously described, Shannon's entropy was used to calculate clonality. Mean CDR3 Kyte-Doolittle hydropathy was derived from the predicted amino acid sequences of productive clones. Using the R hclust function, scaled V gene usage was clustered hierarchically with Manhattan distance and complete linkage. To assess clone sharing by CDR3 amino acid sequence, 12 repertoires per group were resampled over 100 rounds. The repertoires were searched for about 70 published EBV-specific and some 250 published CMV-specific TCRbeta sequences. After a couple of CVID samples that produced fewer than 10,000 sequences were dropped from the analysis, some 42 CVID repertoires remained. TCRdb mirrors the immuneACCESS table, restricted to in-frame sequences. Some clones are absent from its copies; in checked studies, under half trace to an unresolved V gene, and the reason for the others is unknown. The V and J calls and clone size are taken from that table; D and trimming were inferred from the DNA. For this sample, about 40,000 clones appear and none is a singleton. The leading ten clones occupy 2.8% of the sample.

Sample: peripheral blood mononuclear cells. The receptor was derived from a person aged 18 to 75 in good health. The rearranged segments are TRBV7-7 and TRBJ2-5; 11 bases in the junction line up with TRBD2. The CDR3 corresponds to CASSPGLAGETQYF. The sequenced CDR3 bases are TGTGCCAGCAGCCCAGGACTAGCGGGAGAGACC.